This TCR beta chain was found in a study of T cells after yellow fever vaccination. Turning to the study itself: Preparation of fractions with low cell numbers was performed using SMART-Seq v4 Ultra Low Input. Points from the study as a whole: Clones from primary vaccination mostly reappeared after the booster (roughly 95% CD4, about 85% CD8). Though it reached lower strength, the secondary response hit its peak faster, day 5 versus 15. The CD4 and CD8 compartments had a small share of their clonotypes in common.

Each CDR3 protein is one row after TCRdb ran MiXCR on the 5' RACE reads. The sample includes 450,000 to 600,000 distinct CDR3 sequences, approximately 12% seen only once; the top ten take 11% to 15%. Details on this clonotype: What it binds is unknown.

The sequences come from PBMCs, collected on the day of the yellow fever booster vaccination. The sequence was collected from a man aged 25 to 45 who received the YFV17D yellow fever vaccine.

CDR3 protein: CASTVFGGEAGYTF. The CDR3 DNA reads as TGTGCCAGCACTGTCTTCGGAGGGGAAGCTGGCTACACCTTC. This sequence joins TRBV6-1 and TRBJ1-2, with D perhaps TRBD1 (5 bases). The CDR3 is 14 amino acids. V was cut by 7 bases and J by 7 bases, with 19 bases left in between. Germline V gene data show CDR1 as MNHNS and CDR2 as SASEGT.